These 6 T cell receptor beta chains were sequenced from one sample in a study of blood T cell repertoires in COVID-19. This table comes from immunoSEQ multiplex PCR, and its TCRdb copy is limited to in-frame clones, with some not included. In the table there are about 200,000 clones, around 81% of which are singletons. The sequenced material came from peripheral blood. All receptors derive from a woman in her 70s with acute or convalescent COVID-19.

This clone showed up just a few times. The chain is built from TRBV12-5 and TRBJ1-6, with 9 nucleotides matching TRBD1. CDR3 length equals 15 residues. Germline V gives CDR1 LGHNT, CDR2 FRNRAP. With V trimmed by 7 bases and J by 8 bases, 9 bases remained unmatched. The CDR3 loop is CASAPPGQGYSPLHF. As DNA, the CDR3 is TGTGCTAGTGCTCCACCGGGACAGGGATATTCACCCCTCCACTTT. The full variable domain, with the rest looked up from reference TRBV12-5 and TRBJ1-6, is DARVTQTPRHKVTEMGQEVTMRCQPILGHNTVFWYRQTMMQGLELLAYFRNRAPLDDSGMPKDRFSAEMPDATLATLKIQPSEPRDSAVYFCASAPPGQGYSPLHFGNGTRLTVT.

CDR3 region: CASTPDRSYPEAFF. The CDR3 region has the DNA TGTGCCAGCACCCCGGACAGGTCTTACCCTGAAGCTTTCTTT. V is TRBV3-1 (or the pseudogene TRBV3-2) and J is TRBJ1-1; 7 nucleotides align to TRBD1. The J segment lost 6 bases and the V segment lost 7 bases, leaving 11 bases of the junction unmatched. Germline loops: CDR1 LGHDT, CDR2 YNNKEL (reference sequence). This CDR3 contains 14 residues.

Here the CDR3 reads CASSVEGGQTDTQYF. The CDR3 bases are TGTGCCAGCAGCGTAGAGGGGGGGCAGACAGATACGCAGTATTTT. This sequence joins TRBV9 and TRBJ2-3, with D possibly TRBD2 on 7 matching bases. CDR1 is SGDLS, CDR2 YYNGEE, per germline. This CDR3 contains 15 residues. Trimming took 0 bases from V and 3 from J, leaving 11 bases between them.

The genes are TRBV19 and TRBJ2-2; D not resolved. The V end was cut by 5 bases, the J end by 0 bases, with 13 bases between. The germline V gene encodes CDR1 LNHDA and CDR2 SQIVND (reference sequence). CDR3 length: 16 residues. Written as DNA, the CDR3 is TGTGCCAGTAGTCTCCGTACTCCATCGAACACCGGGGAGCTGTTTTTT. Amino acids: CASSLRTPSNTGELFF.

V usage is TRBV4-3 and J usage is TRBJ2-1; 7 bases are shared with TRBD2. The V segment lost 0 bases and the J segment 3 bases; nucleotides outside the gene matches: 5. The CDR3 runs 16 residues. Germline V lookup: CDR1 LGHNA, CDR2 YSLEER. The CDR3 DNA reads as TGCGCCAGCAGCCAAGAAGGGTGGGGGGGCTACAATGAGCAGTTCTTC. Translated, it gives CASSQEGWGGYNEQFF.

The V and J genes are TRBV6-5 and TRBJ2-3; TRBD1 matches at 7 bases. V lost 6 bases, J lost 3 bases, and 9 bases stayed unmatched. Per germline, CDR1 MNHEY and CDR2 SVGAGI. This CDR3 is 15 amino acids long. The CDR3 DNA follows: TGTGCCAGCAGACAATGGGACAGTTCAACAGATACGCAGTATTTT. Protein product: CASRQWDSSTDTQYF.